These 16 T cell receptor beta chains share one sample of origin, sequenced in a study of blood T cells in healthy people across ages. Sample-barcoded 5' priming and a J-beta primer mix drove a second PCR of about 6 to 12 cycles. TCRdb passed the 5' RACE reads through MiXCR, listing each CDR3 protein once. Counted here are about 800,000 distinct CDR3 sequences, 46% occurring once; the ten biggest clones make up 15% to 20%. Specimen: blood. Receptor source: a man older than 75 in good health.

The rearrangement uses TRBV21-1 and TRBJ2-3; TRBD2, the table's D call, lacks a check against the DNA. TRBV21-1 is annotated as a pseudogene. This CDR3 is built from 16 residues. CDR3 nucleotide sequence: TGTGCCAGCAGCAAATTGGAGCGGGAGAACACAGATACGCAGTATTTT. It is translated as CASSKLERENTDTQYF.

The chain recombines TRBV30 with TRBJ2-4, with 9 bases that match TRBD2. The CDR3 has 16 residues. CDR1 and CDR2 from the germline V gene are GTSNPN and SVGIG (reference sequence). With 1 base clipped from V and 0 bases from J, the junction kept 4 bases outside the gene matches. The CDR3 here is CAWSGASGAAKNIQYF. Here the CDR3 DNA reads TGTGCCTGGAGTGGGGCTAGCGGGGCAGCCAAAAACATTCAGTACTTC.

This clonotype appeared a few times. Germline is not matched at one junction end, which may reflect a read error. The chain employs TRBV7-2 and TRBJ1-2; D gene ambiguous. The germline CDR1 and CDR2 sequences are SGHTA and FQGNSA. The CDR3 spans 13 residues. The CDR3 DNA follows: TGTGCCAGCACCTTAGAGGCGGTCTATGGCTACACCTTC. Translating it yields CASTLEAVYGYTF.

This clonotype is a singleton in its sample. The gene calls are TRBV6-2 or TRBV6-3 and TRBJ1-5; the match to TRBD1 covers 8 bases. Germline V gene data show CDR1 as MNHEY and CDR2 as SVGEGT. The V and J ends lost 6 bases and 9 bases, in that order; junction bases with no gene match: 13. The CDR3 totals 15 residues. CDR3 sequence (DNA): TGTGCCAGCAGAGGACTCGGACAGGGCTATCGGCCCCAGCATTTT. Encoded protein: CASRGLGQGYRPQHF.

The J gene is TRBJ1-2, the V gene TRBV4-2; 8 bases fit TRBD1. V was clipped by 4 bases and J by 6 bases; unmatched bases: 7. CDR1 and CDR2 (germline): LGHNA, YNFKEQ. The length of the CDR3 is 14 residues. CDR3 nucleotide sequence: TGTGCCAGCAGCCGGACAGGGAAGTTCGATGGCTACACCTTC. Protein product: CASSRTGKFDGYTF.

The rearrangement joins TRBV29-1 to TRBJ2-3, with D perhaps TRBD2 (6 bases). Trimming shortened V by 6 bases and J by 6 bases, and 13 bases separated the two germline ends. Germline CDR1 and CDR2: SQVTM and ANQGSEA. The CDR3 loop spans 12 amino acids. CDR3 region: CSVPGTLDTQYF. CDR3 nucleotides: TGCAGCGTACCCGGGACTTTGGATACGCAGTATTTT.

This clonotype has a handful of counts. The rearrangement joins TRBV15 to TRBJ1-4, with D maybe TRBD1 (5 bases). The CDR3 covers 15 residues. Trimming took off 4 bases at V and 4 bases at J, with 13 bases between the two ends. CDR1 and CDR2 (germline): LNHNV, YYDKDF (reference sequence). The CDR3 loop is CATSIDRGSNEKLFF. Here the CDR3 DNA reads TGTGCCACCAGCATCGACCGGGGGAGTAATGAAAAACTGTTTTTT.

The chain employs TRBV15 and TRBJ2-7; TRBD1 aligns across 10 bases. The junction had 2 bases not matched to a gene; V was cut back by 3 bases and J by 6 bases. CDR1 and CDR2 (germline): LNHNV, YYDKDF (reference sequence). There are 13 residues in the CDR3. Written as DNA, the CDR3 is TGTGCCACCAGCAGGACAGGGGGCGGCGAGCAGTACTTC. This encodes CATSRTGGGEQYF.

This CDR3 is CASSLRTSYNEQFF. CDR3 nucleotide sequence: TGTGCCAGCAGCCTACGGACTTCCTACAATGAGCAGTTCTTC. V is TRBV3-1 and J is TRBJ2-1; possibly TRBD2 for D (5 bases). This CDR3 has 14 amino acids. Germline CDR1 and CDR2: LGHDT and YNNKEL (reference sequence). The V end lost 4 bases, the J end lost 1 base, and 8 bases lay between the germline ends.

The chain links TRBV15 to TRBJ1-3, with D uncertain. Germline V CDR1 and CDR2: LNHNV, YYDKDF (reference sequence). This CDR3 contains 11 residues. V lost 10 bases, J lost 1 base, and 5 bases lay in between. The CDR3 nucleotides are TGTGCCATCCTATCTGGAAACACCATATATTTT. It codes for CAILSGNTIYF.

The J gene is TRBJ2-1, the V gene TRBV15; TRBD1 is a possible D gene (5 bases). V gave up 5 bases and J gave up 7 bases, with 18 bases separating them. CDR3 length: 15 amino acids. CDR1 is LNHNV, CDR2 YYDKDF, per germline (reference sequence). The CDR3 loop reads CATSYGRGSCNEQFF. In DNA, the CDR3 is TGTGCCACCAGCTACGGAAGGGGTTCTTGTAATGAGCAGTTCTTC.

The chain combines TRBV15 with TRBJ1-2; weak D call: TRBD1 (5 bases). The CDR3 length is 14 residues. The germline V and J ends were trimmed by 0 bases and 7 bases, with 12 bases remaining between them. CDR1 LNHNV and CDR2 YYDKDF come from the germline V gene (reference sequence). The CDR3 sequence: CATSRDYDRLGYTF. The CDR3 nucleotides read TGTGCCACCAGCAGAGACTACGACAGACTTGGCTACACCTTC. Full variable domain (remainder filled in from reference TRBV15 and TRBJ1-2): DAMVIQNPRYQVTQFGKPVTLSCSQTLNHNVMYWYQQKSSQAPKLLFHYYDKDFNNEADTPDNFQSRRPNTSFCFLDIRSPGLGDTAMYLCATSRDYDRLGYTFGSGTRLTVV.

This clonotype came up a few times. This sequence joins TRBV4-3 and TRBJ2-1; 8 bases agree with TRBD2. With V trimmed by 2 bases and J by 6 bases, 6 bases remained unmatched. Germline CDR1 reads LGHNA; CDR2 reads YSLEER. CDR3 length: 15 residues. The CDR3 region is CASSQSGGPFNEQFF. As DNA, the CDR3 is TGCGCCAGCAGCCAATCGGGAGGGCCGTTCAATGAGCAGTTCTTC.

This clonotype has more than one count but fewer than ten. J is TRBJ2-7 and V is TRBV14; unclear D gene. This CDR3 has 15 amino acids. Trimming removed 4 bases at V and 3 bases at J, with 16 bases between. The V gene's germline CDR1 is SGHDN and CDR2 FVKESK. The CDR3 loop reads CASSPHFSGIYEQYF. CDR3 bases: TGTGCCAGCAGCCCGCATTTTTCAGGAATCTACGAGCAGTACTTC.

This chain joins TRBV4-3 and TRBJ2-5; D not certain. The CDR3 length is 15 residues. V lost 1 base, J lost 0 bases, and 9 bases lay in between. Per the germline V gene, CDR1 is LGHNA and CDR2 is YSLEER. The CDR3 loop is CASSQGIGYQETQYF. CDR3 bases: TGCGCCAGCAGCCAAGGGATCGGGTACCAAGAGACCCAGTACTTC.

CDR3 coding DNA: TGTGCCAGCAGTGAACGTTCCTCTGGGGCCAACGTCCTGACTTTC. Its protein product is CASSERSSGANVLTF. This chain connects TRBV25-1 to TRBJ2-6; D not resolved. The length of the CDR3 is 15 residues. Germline assignment: CDR1 MGHDK and CDR2 SYGVNS. V dropped 2 bases and J dropped 0 bases, with 5 bases sitting between them.